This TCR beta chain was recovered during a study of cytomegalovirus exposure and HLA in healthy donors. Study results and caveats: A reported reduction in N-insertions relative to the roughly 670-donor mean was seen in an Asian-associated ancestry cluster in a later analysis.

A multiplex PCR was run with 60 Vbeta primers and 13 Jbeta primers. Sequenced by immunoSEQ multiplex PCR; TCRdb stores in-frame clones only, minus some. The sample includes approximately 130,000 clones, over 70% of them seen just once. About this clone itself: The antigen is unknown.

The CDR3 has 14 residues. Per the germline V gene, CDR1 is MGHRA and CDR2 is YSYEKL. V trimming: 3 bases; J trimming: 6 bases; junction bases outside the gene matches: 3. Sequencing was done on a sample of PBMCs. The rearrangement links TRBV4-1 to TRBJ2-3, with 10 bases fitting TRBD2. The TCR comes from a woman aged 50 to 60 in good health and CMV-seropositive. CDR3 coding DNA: TGCGCCAGCAGCCAGGGACTAGCGAAGGATACGCAGTATTTT. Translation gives CASSQGLAKDTQYF.